The clone carrying this T cell receptor (beta chain) was seen a few times. Residents of about two dozen US areas, aged about 18 to 95 years, made up the participants. This entry is derived from a study of blood T cell repertoires in COVID-19. Generated by immunoSEQ multiplex PCR, the TCRdb table keeps only in-frame clones and is missing some. The sample shows under 250,000 clones, 70% to 90% of them seen only once. The V gene's germline CDR1 is LNHNV and CDR2 YYDKDF (reference sequence). The V gene end was trimmed by 0 bases and the J gene end by 4 bases; junction bases not matched to a gene: 6. This CDR3 has 17 amino acids.

The sequenced sample consisted of PBMCs or T cells enriched from blood (not recorded which). The chain is built from TRBV15 and TRBJ2-5, with 12 bases matching TRBD2. This TCR came from a man aged 25-45 years with acute COVID-19. The CDR3 nucleotides are TGTGCCACCAGCAGAGACCTCGGACTAGCGGGGAGAGAGACCCAGTACTTC. Translation gives CATSRDLGLAGRETQYF. The full variable domain, its missing parts supplied by reference TRBV15 and TRBJ2-5, is DAMVIQNPRYQVTQFGKPVTLSCSQTLNHNVMYWYQQKSSQAPKLLFHYYDKDFNNEADTPDNFQSRRPNTSFCFLDIRSPGLGDTAMYLCATSRDLGLAGRETQYFGPGTRLLVL.